This entry is about one T cell receptor (beta chain). The antigen remains undetermined. The sample is drawn from a study of PD-1 blockade in classical Hodgkin lymphoma. Study-wide results and limits: A significant rise in TCR diversity by C4D1 was seen for CD4+ but not CD8+ cells.

V lost 5 bases and J 0 bases, leaving 12 bases between the germline ends. Germline-derived CDR1 and CDR2 are MDHEN and SYDVKM. This CDR3 spans 15 amino acids. Profiling relied on immunoSEQ multiplex PCR, and the TCRdb table lists in-frame clones only, not all of them. This sample yields about 15,000 clones, of which 89% are seen a single time; around 20% belongs to the top ten. The time point: cycle 4 day 1 (C4D1), after five to seven weeks of nivolumab. All patients relapsed after autologous stem cell transplantation, and brentuximab vedotin exposure varied. Through magnetic negative selection, CD8+ T cells were separated from PBMCs that had been thawed.

The clonotype originates from a human donor with classical Hodgkin lymphoma. The gene calls are TRBV28 and TRBJ2-3; a weak D match, TRBD2 (6 bases). The sample was CD8+ T cells from blood, taken before the fourth cycle of nivolumab. CDR3 amino acids: CASSHGGGSTDTQYF. The CDR3 coding sequence is TGTGCCAGCAGTCACGGGGGTGGTAGCACAGATACGCAGTATTTT.